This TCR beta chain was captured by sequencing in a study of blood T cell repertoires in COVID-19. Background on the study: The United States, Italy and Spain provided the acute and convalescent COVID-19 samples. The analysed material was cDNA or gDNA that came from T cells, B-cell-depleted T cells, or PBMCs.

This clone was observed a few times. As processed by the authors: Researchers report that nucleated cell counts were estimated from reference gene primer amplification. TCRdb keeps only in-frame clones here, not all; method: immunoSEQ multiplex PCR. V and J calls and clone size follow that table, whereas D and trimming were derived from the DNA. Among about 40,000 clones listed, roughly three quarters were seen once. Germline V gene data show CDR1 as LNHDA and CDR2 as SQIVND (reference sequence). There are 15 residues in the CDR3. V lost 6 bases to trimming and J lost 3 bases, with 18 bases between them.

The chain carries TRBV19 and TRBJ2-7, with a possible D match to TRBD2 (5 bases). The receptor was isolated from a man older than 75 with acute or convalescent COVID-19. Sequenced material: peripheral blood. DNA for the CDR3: TGTGCCAGTAGATCGGGAACGACGAAAATCTACGAGCAGTACTTC. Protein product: CASRSGTTKIYEQYF.